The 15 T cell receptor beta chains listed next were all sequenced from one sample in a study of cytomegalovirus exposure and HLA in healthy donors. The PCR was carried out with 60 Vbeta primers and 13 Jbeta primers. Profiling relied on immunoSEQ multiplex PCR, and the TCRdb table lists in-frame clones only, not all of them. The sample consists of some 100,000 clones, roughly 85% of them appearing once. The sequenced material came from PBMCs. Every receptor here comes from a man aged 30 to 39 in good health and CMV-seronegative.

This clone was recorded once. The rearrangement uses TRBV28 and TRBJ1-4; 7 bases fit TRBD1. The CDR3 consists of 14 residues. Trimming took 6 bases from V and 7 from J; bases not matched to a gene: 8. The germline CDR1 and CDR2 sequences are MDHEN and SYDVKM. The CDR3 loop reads CASRPETGTEKLFF. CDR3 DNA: TGTGCCAGCAGACCTGAGACAGGGACTGAAAAACTGTTTTTT.

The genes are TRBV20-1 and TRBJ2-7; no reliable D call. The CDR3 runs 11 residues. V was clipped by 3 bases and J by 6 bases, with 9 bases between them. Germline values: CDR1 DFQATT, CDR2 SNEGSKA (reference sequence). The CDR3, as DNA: TGCAGTGCTAGGGAGTTATCCGAGCAGTACTTC. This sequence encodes CSARELSEQYF.

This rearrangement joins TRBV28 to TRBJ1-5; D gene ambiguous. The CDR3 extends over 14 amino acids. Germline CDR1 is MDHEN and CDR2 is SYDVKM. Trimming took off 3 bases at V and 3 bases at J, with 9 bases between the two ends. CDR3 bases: TGTGCCAGCAGTTTTTCCGGGTCCAATCAGCCCCAGCATTTT. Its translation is CASSFSGSNQPQHF.

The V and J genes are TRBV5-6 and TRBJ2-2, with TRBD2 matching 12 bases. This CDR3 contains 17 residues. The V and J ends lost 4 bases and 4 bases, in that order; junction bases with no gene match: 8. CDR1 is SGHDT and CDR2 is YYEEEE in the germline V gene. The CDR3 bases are TGTGCCAGCAGCCGACTAGCGGGGGCCACAAGCACCGGGGAGCTGTTTTTT. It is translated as CASSRLAGATSTGELFF.

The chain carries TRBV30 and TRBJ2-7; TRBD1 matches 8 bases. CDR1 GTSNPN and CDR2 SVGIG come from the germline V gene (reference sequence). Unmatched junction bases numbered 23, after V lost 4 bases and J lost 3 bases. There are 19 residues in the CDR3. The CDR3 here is CAWNLGVGQATLSFYEQYF. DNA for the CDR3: TGTGCCTGGAATTTGGGGGTGGGACAGGCCACCCTTTCCTTCTACGAGCAGTACTTC. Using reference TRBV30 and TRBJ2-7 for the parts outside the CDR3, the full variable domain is SQTIHQWPATLVQPVGSPLSLECTVEGTSNPNLYWYRQAAGRGLQLLFYSVGIGQISSEVPQNLSASRPQDRQFILSSKKLLLSDSGFYLCAWNLGVGQATLSFYEQYFGPGTRLTVT.

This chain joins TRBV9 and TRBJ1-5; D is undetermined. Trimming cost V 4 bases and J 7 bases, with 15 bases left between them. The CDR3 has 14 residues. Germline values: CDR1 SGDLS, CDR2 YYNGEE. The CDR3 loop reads CASSQGSSGQPQHF. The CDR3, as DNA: TGTGCCAGCAGCCAAGGATCAAGCGGACAGCCCCAGCATTTT.

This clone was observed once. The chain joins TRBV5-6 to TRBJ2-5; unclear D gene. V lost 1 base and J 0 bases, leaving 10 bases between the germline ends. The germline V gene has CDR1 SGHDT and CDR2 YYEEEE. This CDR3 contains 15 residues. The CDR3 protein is CASSLLTGNQETQYF. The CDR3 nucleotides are TGTGCCAGCAGCTTGCTAACGGGTAACCAAGAGACCCAGTACTTC.

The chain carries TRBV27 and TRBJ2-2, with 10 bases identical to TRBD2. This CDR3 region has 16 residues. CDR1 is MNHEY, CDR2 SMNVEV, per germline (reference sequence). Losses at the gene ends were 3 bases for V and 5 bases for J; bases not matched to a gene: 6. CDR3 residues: CASSFIKAGGTGELFF. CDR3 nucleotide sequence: TGTGCCAGCAGTTTTATCAAAGCGGGGGGGACCGGGGAGCTGTTTTTT.

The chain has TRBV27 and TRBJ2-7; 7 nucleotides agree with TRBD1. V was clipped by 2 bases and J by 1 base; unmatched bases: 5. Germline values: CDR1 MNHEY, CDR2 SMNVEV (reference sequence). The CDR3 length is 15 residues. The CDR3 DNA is TGTGCCAGCAGTTTAACAGGGGAATTTTCCTACGAGCAGTACTTC. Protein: CASSLTGEFSYEQYF.

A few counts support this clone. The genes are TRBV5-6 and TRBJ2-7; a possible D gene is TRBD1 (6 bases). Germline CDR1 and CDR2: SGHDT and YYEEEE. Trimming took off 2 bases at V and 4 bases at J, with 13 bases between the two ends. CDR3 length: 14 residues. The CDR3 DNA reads TGTGCCAGCAGCTTCGTGGGGGCTATATACGAGCAGTACTTC. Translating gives CASSFVGAIYEQYF.

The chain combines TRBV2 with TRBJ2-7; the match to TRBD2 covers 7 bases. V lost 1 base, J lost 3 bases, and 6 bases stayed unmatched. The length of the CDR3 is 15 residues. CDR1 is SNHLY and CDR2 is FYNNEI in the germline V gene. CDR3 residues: CASSEGGRAFYEQYF. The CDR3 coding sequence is TGTGCCAGCAGTGAAGGAGGGAGGGCCTTCTACGAGCAGTACTTC.

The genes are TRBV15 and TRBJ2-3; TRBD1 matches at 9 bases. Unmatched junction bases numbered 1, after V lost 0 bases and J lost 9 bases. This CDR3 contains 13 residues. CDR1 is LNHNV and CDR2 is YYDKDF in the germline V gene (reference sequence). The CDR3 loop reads CATSREGTGTQYF. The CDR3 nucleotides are TGTGCCACCAGCAGAGAGGGGACAGGGACGCAGTATTTT.

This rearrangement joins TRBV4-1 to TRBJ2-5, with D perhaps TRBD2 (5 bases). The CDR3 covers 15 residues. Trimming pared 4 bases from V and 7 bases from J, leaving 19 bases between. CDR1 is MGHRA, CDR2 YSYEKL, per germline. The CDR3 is CASSPSRTEVLTQYF. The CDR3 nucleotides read TGCGCCAGCAGCCCATCCCGGACTGAGGTTTTGACCCAGTACTTC.

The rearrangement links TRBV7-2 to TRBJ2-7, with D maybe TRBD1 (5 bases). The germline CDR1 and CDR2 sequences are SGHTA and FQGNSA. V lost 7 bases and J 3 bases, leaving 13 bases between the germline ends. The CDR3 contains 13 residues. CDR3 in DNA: TGTGCCAGCAACGACCCACAGGTCTACGAGCAGTACTTC. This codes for CASNDPQVYEQYF.

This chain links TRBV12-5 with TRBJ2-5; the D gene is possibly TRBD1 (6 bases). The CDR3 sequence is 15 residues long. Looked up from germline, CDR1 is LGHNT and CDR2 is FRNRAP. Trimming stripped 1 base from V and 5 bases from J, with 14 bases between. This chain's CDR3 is CASGLGQGPGETQYF. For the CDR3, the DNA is TGTGCTAGTGGTTTGGGTCAGGGGCCAGGGGAGACCCAGTACTTC.